The rows below give T cell receptor beta chains drawn from one sample of a study of control samples from healthy donors and cancer patients. Only in-frame clones appear in the TCRdb table, and some are missing; sequencing was by immunoSEQ multiplex PCR. The data show around 99,000 clones, approximately 90% seen once. Material: blood. The receptor set was obtained from a human donor in good health. The donor label of this sample is uncertain. The CDR3 runs from the conserved cysteine through the conserved F or W. The D gene is left open where the match is weak. Some rows have no size entry. The others give once, few or many, or a class for an expanded clone.

clone_size: .; v_call: TRBV19; j_call: TRBJ1-2; d_call: .; cdr3_aa: CASSINANGVYGYTF; cdr3_nt: TGTGCCAGTAGTATCAACGCCAACGGAGTTTATGGCTACACCTTC
clone_size: .; v_call: TRBV5-1; j_call: TRBJ2-2; d_call: TRBD1; cdr3_aa: CASSLRTGYTGELFF; cdr3_nt: TGCGCCAGCAGCTTGAGGACAGGGTACACCGGGGAGCTGTTTTTT
clone_size: .; v_call: TRBV11-2; j_call: TRBJ2-3; d_call: .; cdr3_aa: CASSSFGANYLTDTQYF; cdr3_nt: TGTGCCAGCAGCTCGTTTGGGGCGAATTACCTAACTGATACGCAGTATTTT
clone_size: .; v_call: TRBV6-5; j_call: TRBJ1-4; d_call: TRBD1; cdr3_aa: CASSLAGTGGNEKLFF; cdr3_nt: TGTGCCAGCAGTTTAGCCGGGACAGGGGGAAATGAAAAACTGTTTTTT
clone_size: .; v_call: TRBV18; j_call: TRBJ2-7; d_call: TRBD1; cdr3_aa: CASSPSVGTGGYEQYF; cdr3_nt: TGTGCCAGCTCGCCTTCCGTGGGGACAGGTGGATACGAGCAGTACTTC
clone_size: .; v_call: TRBV20-1; j_call: TRBJ2-1; d_call: .; cdr3_aa: CSASKQLSSYNEQFF; cdr3_nt: TGCAGTGCTAGTAAACAACTGAGCTCCTACAATGAGCAGTTCTTC
clone_size: .; v_call: TRBV6-4; j_call: TRBJ2-3; d_call: .; cdr3_aa: CASSARVTDTQYF; cdr3_nt: TGTGCCAGCAGTGCCCGGGTCACAGATACGCAGTATTTT
clone_size: .; v_call: TRBV5-1; j_call: TRBJ1-5; d_call: .; cdr3_aa: CASRSLTGPYSNQPQHF; cdr3_nt: TGCGCCAGCCGATCTTTAACAGGGCCATATAGCAATCAGCCCCAGCATTTT
clone_size: .; v_call: TRBV6-5; j_call: TRBJ1-5; d_call: .; cdr3_aa: CASRDRPVNQPQHF; cdr3_nt: TGTGCCAGCAGGGACAGACCAGTCAATCAGCCCCAGCATTTT
clone_size: .; v_call: TRBV2; j_call: TRBJ1-6; d_call: .; cdr3_aa: CASSRSSNSPLHF; cdr3_nt: TGTGCCAGCTCCCGTTCCTCGAATTCACCCCTCCACTTT
clone_size: .; v_call: TRBV30; j_call: TRBJ1-2; d_call: .; cdr3_aa: CAWNRKTNYGYTF; cdr3_nt: TGTGCCTGGAACAGGAAAACTAACTATGGCTACACCTTC
clone_size: .; v_call: TRBV28; j_call: TRBJ2-7; d_call: TRBD1; cdr3_aa: CASSFPVGGGQGAYEQYF; cdr3_nt: TGTGCCAGCAGTTTCCCAGTGGGAGGAGGACAGGGGGCGTACGAGCAGTACTTC
clone_size: few; v_call: TRBV5-1; j_call: TRBJ1-6; d_call: .; cdr3_aa: CASSLYAQGDSPLHF; cdr3_nt: TGCGCCAGCAGCTTGTACGCCCAGGGTGATTCACCCCTCCACTTT
clone_size: .; v_call: TRBV5-1; j_call: TRBJ1-5; d_call: .; cdr3_aa: CASSELGNQPQHF; cdr3_nt: TGCGCCAGCAGTGAGTTAGGAAATCAGCCCCAGCATTTT
clone_size: once; v_call: TRBV27; j_call: TRBJ2-6; d_call: .; cdr3_aa: CASSQGGSGANVLTF; cdr3_nt: TGTGCCAGCAGCCAAGGGGGCTCTGGGGCCAACGTCCTGACTTTC
clone_size: few; v_call: TRBV5-1; j_call: TRBJ1-2; d_call: .; cdr3_aa: CASSLWDAANYGYTF; cdr3_nt: TGCGCCAGCAGCTTGTGGGATGCGGCTAACTATGGCTACACCTTC
clone_size: .; v_call: TRBV5-1; j_call: TRBJ1-2; d_call: .; cdr3_aa: CASSLGGLNDGYTF; cdr3_nt: TGCGCCAGCAGCTTGGGAGGGCTTAACGATGGCTACACCTTC
clone_size: .; v_call: TRBV27; j_call: TRBJ1-1; d_call: .; cdr3_aa: CASSFRENTEAFF; cdr3_nt: TGTGCCAGCAGTTTTAGGGAGAACACTGAAGCTTTCTTT
clone_size: .; v_call: TRBV3-1/TRBV3-2; j_call: TRBJ2-3; d_call: .; cdr3_aa: CASSPQGKTDTQYF; cdr3_nt: TGTGCCAGCAGCCCGCAGGGGAAGACAGATACGCAGTATTTT
clone_size: .; v_call: TRBV14; j_call: TRBJ1-2; d_call: TRBD1; cdr3_aa: CASSLDRAWYGYTF; cdr3_nt: TGTGCCAGCAGCCTGGACAGGGCTTGGTATGGCTACACCTTC
clone_size: .; v_call: TRBV19; j_call: TRBJ1-5; d_call: TRBD1; cdr3_aa: CASSLGSGQGVNQPQHF; cdr3_nt: TGTGCCAGTAGTCTTGGTTCGGGACAGGGCGTCAATCAGCCCCAGCATTTT
clone_size: few; v_call: TRBV30; j_call: TRBJ1-2; d_call: .; cdr3_aa: CAWKARDGYTF; cdr3_nt: TGTGCCTGGAAAGCGAGGGATGGCTACACCTTC
clone_size: .; v_call: TRBV18; j_call: TRBJ2-5; d_call: .; cdr3_aa: CASSRNLPGRSGETQYF; cdr3_nt: TGTGCCAGCTCACGCAACCTTCCGGGACGCTCTGGGGAGACCCAGTACTTC
clone_size: .; v_call: TRBV2; j_call: TRBJ2-2; d_call: .; cdr3_aa: CASSEAWATGELFF; cdr3_nt: TGTGCCAGCAGTGAAGCGTGGGCCACCGGGGAGCTGTTTTTT